By frequency in the sample, the clone carrying this TCR beta chain is large (0.1 to 1%). Individually, cDNA molecules had unique molecular identifiers attached to them. MiXCR, applied by TCRdb to the 5' RACE reads, yields one record per CDR3 protein. The sample lists about 46,000 distinct CDR3 sequences, about 5.2% seen once, with under 7% in the top ten. The V gene's germline CDR1 is MRHNA and CDR2 SNTAGT. V lost 0 bases and J lost 3; bases outside the gene matches: 2. The CDR3 length is 16 residues. These data come from a study of early T cells in non-severe SARS-CoV-2 infection. Specimen: whole blood, collected at baseline. The source is an adult who was a healthcare worker with PCR-confirmed SARS-CoV-2 infection or an uninfected control (not recorded which). The V call is TRBV6-4, the J call TRBJ2-2; 9 bases fit TRBD2. In DNA form, the CDR3 reads TGTGCCAGCAGTGACTCGATAGCGGGAGACACCGGGGAGCTGTTTTTT. Protein sequence: CASSDSIAGDTGELFF.